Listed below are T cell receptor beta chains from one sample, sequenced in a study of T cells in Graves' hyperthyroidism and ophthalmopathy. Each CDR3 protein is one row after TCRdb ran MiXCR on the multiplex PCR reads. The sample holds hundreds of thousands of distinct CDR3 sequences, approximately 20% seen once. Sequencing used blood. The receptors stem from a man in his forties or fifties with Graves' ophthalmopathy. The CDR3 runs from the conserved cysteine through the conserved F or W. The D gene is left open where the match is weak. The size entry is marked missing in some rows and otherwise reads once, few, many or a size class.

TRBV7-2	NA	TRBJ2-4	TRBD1	CASSQPGQGVGIQYF	TGTGCCAGCAGCCAGCCGGGACAGGGGGTGGGCATTCAGTACTTC
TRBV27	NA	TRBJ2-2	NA	CASSLSTGPRTGELFF	TGTGCCAGCAGTTTATCGACGGGGCCGAGGACCGGGGAGCTGTTTTTT
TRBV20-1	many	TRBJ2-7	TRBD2	CSARQRGGLAGEQYF	TGCAGTGCTAGACAAAGGGGCGGACTAGCGGGGGAGCAGTACTTC
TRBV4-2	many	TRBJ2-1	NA	CASSQERRSYNEQFF	TGTGCCAGCAGCCAAGAAAGGCGCTCCTACAATGAGCAGTTCTTC
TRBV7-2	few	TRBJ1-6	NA	CASSLGGSPGNSPLHF	TGTGCCAGCAGCTTAGGCGGGTCTCCAGGGAATTCACCCCTCCACTTT
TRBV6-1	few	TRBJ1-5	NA	CASRGGRVQPQHF	TGTGCCAGCAGGGGGGGGCGGGTTCAGCCCCAGCATTTT
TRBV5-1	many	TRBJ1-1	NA	CASATYVLGTEAFF	TGCGCCAGCGCTACGTATGTCCTTGGCACTGAAGCTTTCTTT
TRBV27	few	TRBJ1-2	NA	CASSSYGRNRGYTF	TGTGCCAGCAGTTCATATGGACGGAACAGGGGCTACACCTTC
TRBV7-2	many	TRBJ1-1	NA	CASSLVQAMNTEAFF	TGTGCCAGCAGCTTAGTGCAGGCGATGAACACTGAAGCTTTCTTT
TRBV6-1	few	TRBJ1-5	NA	CASSEGSYSNQPQHF	TGTGCCAGCAGTGAAGGATCTTATAGCAATCAGCCCCAGCATTTT
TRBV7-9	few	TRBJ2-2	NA	CAAQGSGKGPGELFF	TGTGCCGCACAGGGTTCTGGGAAGGGTCCCGGGGAGCTGTTTTTT
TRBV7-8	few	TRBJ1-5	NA	CASSLARVGRGDQPQHF	TGTGCCAGCAGCTTAGCGCGGGTCGGCAGGGGCGATCAGCCCCAGCATTTT
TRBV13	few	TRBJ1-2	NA	CASSLVKERLPGYTF	TGTGCCAGCAGCTTAGTAAAGGAGAGGCTCCCTGGCTACACCTTC
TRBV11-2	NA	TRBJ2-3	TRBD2	CASGYPPTGTRSYDTQYF	TGTGCCAGCGGATACCCCCCTACCGGGACTAGATCTTATGATACGCAGTATTTT
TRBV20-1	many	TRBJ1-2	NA	CSAKIPGPTYYGYTF	TGCAGTGCTAAAATCCCGGGACCGACTTACTATGGCTACACCTTC
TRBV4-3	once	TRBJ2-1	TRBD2	CASSQESRAGGPWFF	TGCGCCAGCAGCCAAGAATCTCGGGCGGGAGGGCCTTGGTTCTTC
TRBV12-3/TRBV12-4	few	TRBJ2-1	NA	CASSLGISYNEQFF	TGTGCCAGCAGTTTAGGGATTTCCTACAATGAGCAGTTCTTC
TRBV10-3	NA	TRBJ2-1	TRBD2	CAISESSLAGGYNEQFF	TGTGCCATCAGTGAGTCCTCCCTAGCGGGAGGTTACAATGAGCAGTTCTTC
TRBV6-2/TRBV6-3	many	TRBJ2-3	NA	CASSYPLGGQPDTQYF	TGTGCCAGCAGTTACCCCCTTGGGGGTCAGCCAGATACGCAGTATTTT
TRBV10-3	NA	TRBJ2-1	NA	CAISRENEQFF	TGTGCCATCAGTAGAGAGAATGAGCAGTTCTTC
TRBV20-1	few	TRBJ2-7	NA	CSATSFSYEQYF	TGCAGTGCTACGAGCTTTTCCTACGAGCAGTACTTC
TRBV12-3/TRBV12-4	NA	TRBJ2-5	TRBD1	CASSLRGRGPGETQYF	TGTGCCAGCAGTCTTAGGGGGCGAGGGCCCGGGGAGACCCAGTACTTC
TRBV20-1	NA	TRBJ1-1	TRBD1	CSAPGQAFEAFF	TGCAGTGCTCCCGGACAGGCGTTTGAAGCTTTCTTT
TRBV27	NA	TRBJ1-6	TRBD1	CASSFSAGQGFGAGSPLHF	TGTGCCAGCAGTTTCTCCGCGGGACAGGGGTTTGGTGCGGGTTCACCCCTCCACTTT
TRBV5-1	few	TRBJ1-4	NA	CASSLVAGPEKLFF	TGCGCCAGCAGCTTGGTGGCAGGCCCGGAAAAACTGTTTTTT
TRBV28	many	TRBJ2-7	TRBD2	CASSSALAGVNEQYF	TGTGCCAGCAGTTCCGCACTAGCGGGAGTTAACGAGCAGTACTTC
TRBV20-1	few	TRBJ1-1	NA	CSARGLGTTEAFF	TGCAGTGCTAGGGGGTTGGGGACTACTGAAGCTTTCTTT
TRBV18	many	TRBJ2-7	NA	CASSPPGNDEQYF	TGTGCCAGCTCACCACCGGGTAACGACGAGCAGTACTTC
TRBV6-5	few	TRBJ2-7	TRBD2	CASSYSSGWTSGSYEQYF	TGTGCCAGCAGTTACTCGAGCGGTTGGACTAGCGGGTCCTACGAGCAGTACTTC
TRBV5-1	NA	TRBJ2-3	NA	CASSSPAGQWADTQYF	TGCGCCAGCAGCTCCCCCGCGGGGCAATGGGCAGATACGCAGTATTTT
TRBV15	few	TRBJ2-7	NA	CATSRDGGSPSYEQYF	TGTGCCACCAGCAGAGATGGAGGAAGTCCCTCCTACGAGCAGTACTTC
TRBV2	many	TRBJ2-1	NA	CASIGQAARNSEQFF	TGTGCCAGCATAGGGCAGGCAGCACGTAATAGCGAGCAGTTCTTC
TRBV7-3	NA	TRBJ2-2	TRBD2	CASREPGLATGELFF	TGTGCCAGCAGGGAACCGGGACTAGCCACCGGGGAGCTGTTTTTT
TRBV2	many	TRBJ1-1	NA	CASSEDDLNTEAFF	TGTGCCAGCAGTGAAGACGATCTGAACACTGAAGCTTTCTTT
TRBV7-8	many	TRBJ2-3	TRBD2	CASSFPGLAGGESTDTQYF	TGTGCCAGCAGCTTTCCGGGACTAGCGGGAGGGGAAAGCACAGATACGCAGTATTTT
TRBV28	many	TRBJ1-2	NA	CASSEGQPYGYTF	TGTGCCAGCAGTGAGGGACAACCCTATGGCTACACCTTC
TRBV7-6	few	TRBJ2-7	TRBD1	CASSPATGKPYEQYF	TGTGCCAGCAGCCCAGCGACAGGGAAGCCCTACGAGCAGTACTTC
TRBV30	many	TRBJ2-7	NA	CAWGAYEQYF	TGTGCCTGGGGGGCATACGAGCAGTACTTC
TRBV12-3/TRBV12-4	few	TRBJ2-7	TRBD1	CASTPGDRRLTSYEQYF	TGTGCCAGCACCCCCGGGGACAGGCGACTAACCTCCTACGAGCAGTACTTC
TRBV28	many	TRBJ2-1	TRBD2	CATEGAGGPYNEQFF	TGTGCCACGGAGGGTGCGGGAGGCCCCTACAATGAGCAGTTCTTC
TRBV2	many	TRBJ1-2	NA	CASSEGGWAEYYGYTF	TGTGCCAGCAGTGAGGGCGGTTGGGCGGAATACTATGGCTACACCTTC
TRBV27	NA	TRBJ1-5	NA	CASSFRNQPQHF	TGTGCCAGCAGTTTTAGGAATCAGCCCCAGCATTTT
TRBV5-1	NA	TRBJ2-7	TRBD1	CASSLWRQGVYEQYF	TGCGCCAGCAGCTTGTGGAGACAGGGTGTTTACGAGCAGTACTTC
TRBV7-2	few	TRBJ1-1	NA	CASSPRDSAFF	TGTGCCAGCAGCCCTAGGGATTCGGCTTTCTTT
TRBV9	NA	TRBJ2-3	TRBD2	CASSVGGGSWTDTQYF	TGTGCCAGCAGCGTAGGCGGCGGGAGTTGGACAGATACGCAGTATTTT
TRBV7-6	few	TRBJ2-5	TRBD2	CASISRGDQETQYF	TGTGCCAGCATTTCGCGGGGGGACCAAGAGACCCAGTACTTC
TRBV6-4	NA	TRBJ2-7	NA	CASRSGREQYF	TGTGCCAGCAGGTCAGGGCGGGAGCAGTACTTC
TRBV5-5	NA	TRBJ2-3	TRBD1	CASSFPPGQNTDTQYF	TGTGCCAGCAGCTTCCCTCCGGGACAGAACACAGATACGCAGTATTTT
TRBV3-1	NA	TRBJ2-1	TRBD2	CASTRTSGEQFF	TGTGCCAGCACCCGGACTAGCGGGGAGCAGTTCTTC
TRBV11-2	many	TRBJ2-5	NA	CASSGGMETQYF	TGTGCCAGCAGCGGGGGGATGGAGACCCAGTACTTC
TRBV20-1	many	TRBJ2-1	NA	CSARRAGGSYNEQFF	TGCAGTGCTAGGAGAGCGGGCGGCTCCTACAATGAGCAGTTCTTC
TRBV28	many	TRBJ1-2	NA	CASSVQGIYGYTF	TGTGCCAGCAGTGTACAGGGAATCTATGGCTACACCTTC
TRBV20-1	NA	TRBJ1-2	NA	CSVEPRGYGYTF	TGCAGTGTCGAGCCACGGGGGTATGGCTACACCTTC
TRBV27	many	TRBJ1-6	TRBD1	CASRSRAGGMGSPLHF	TGTGCCAGCAGGTCGCGTGCAGGGGGAATGGGTTCACCCCTCCACTTT
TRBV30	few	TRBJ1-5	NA	CAWSAVEGPQHF	TGTGCCTGGAGTGCGGTGGAAGGGCCCCAGCATTTT
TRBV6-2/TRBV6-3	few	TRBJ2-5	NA	CASSYSTTQYF	TGTGCCAGCAGTTACTCCACGACCCAGTACTTC
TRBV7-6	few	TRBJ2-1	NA	CASSLARGHNEQFF	TGTGCCAGCAGCTTAGCCAGGGGACACAATGAGCAGTTCTTC
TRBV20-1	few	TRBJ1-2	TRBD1	CSASDRAGVTNYGYTF	TGCAGTGCTTCGGACAGGGCCGGGGTAACGAACTATGGCTACACCTTC
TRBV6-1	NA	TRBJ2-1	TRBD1	CASGDRASYNEQFF	TGTGCCAGCGGCGACAGGGCCTCCTACAATGAGCAGTTCTTC